What follows is one T cell receptor (beta chain) and its context. The antigen remains undetermined. The sample comes from a study of blood T cells in healthy people across ages. Study conclusions and caveats: Per million T cells, TCR beta diversity dropped about linearly as age rose. There was no known CMV status for donors, so expanded clonotype changes were possibly confounded.

Through a sample-barcoded 5' primer and a J-beta primer mix, a second PCR was run for roughly 7 to 12 cycles. CDR3-containing paired-end reads numbering at least 2.5 million came from each sample. TCRdb analysed the 5' RACE reads with MiXCR anew, one entry per CDR3 protein. The sample shows fewer than 700,000 distinct CDR3 sequences, 40% to 45% of them seen only once. In germline, CDR1 is SGHTA, CDR2 FQGNSA. The CDR3 sequence is 16 residues long. Unmatched junction bases numbered 14, after V lost 1 base and J lost 13 bases. This rearrangement joins TRBV7-2 to TRBJ2-1, with 9 positions matching TRBD2. The sample taken for sequencing was blood. The clonotype was recovered from an elderly man in good health. The CDR3 protein is CASSLGRSGRLKTQFF. Written as DNA, the CDR3 is TGTGCCAGCAGCTTAGGACGCAGCGGGAGGTTGAAGACCCAGTTCTTC.